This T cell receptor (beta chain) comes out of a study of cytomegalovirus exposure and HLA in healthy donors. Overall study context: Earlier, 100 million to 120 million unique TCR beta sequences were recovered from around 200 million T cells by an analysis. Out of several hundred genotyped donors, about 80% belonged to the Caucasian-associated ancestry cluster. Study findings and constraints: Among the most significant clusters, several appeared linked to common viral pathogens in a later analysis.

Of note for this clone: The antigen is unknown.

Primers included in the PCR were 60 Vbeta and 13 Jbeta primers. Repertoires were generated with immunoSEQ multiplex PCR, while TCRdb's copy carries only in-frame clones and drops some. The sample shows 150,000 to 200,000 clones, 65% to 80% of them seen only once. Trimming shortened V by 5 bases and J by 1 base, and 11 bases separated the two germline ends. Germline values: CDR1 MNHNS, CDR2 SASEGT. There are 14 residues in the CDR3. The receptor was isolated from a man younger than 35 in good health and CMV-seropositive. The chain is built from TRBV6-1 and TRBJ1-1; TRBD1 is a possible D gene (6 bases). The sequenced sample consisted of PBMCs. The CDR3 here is CASSLGQKNTEAFF. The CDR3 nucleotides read TGTGCCAGCAGTCTCGGACAGAAGAACACTGAAGCTTTCTTT.